The 15 T cell receptor beta chains listed next were all sequenced from one sample in a study of OX40 agonist ivuxolimab in advanced cancers. Profiling relied on immunoSEQ multiplex PCR, and the TCRdb table lists in-frame clones only, not all of them. The table has tens of thousands of clones, approximately 85% seen once; the top ten hold 11%. The material sequenced was CD4+ or CD8+ T cells sorted from blood, taken in a trial of the OX40 agonist ivuxolimab. The source is an adult with an advanced solid tumor such as melanoma, head and neck, liver or kidney cancer.

This chain connects TRBV5-1 to TRBJ1-4; perhaps TRBD1 as D (6 bases). Germline CDR1 SGHRS, CDR2 YFSETQ. Trimming left V 4 bases short and J 2 bases short, with 12 bases between. This CDR3 spans 15 amino acids. CDR3 loop: CASSPGDITNEKLFF. CDR3 DNA sequence: TGCGCCAGCAGCCCGGGGGACATCACTAATGAAAAACTGTTTTTT.

V is TRBV28 and J is TRBJ1-2; a possible D gene is TRBD1 (6 bases). The CDR3 has 18 residues. Per the germline V gene, CDR1 is MDHEN and CDR2 is SYDVKM. Trimming cost V 6 bases and J 0 bases, with 23 bases left between them. This CDR3 reads CASSAQAVRTATNYGYTF. The CDR3 DNA is TGTGCCAGCAGCGCACAAGCCGTCAGGACAGCTACTAACTATGGCTACACCTTC.

The chain carries TRBV4-3 and TRBJ1-1; D not certain. V dropped 8 bases and J dropped 1 base, with 5 bases sitting between them. Looked up from germline, CDR1 is LGHNA and CDR2 is YSLEER. The CDR3 is made up of 11 amino acids. This chain's CDR3 is CASVQNTEAFF. As DNA, the CDR3 is TGCGCCAGCGTACAGAACACTGAAGCTTTCTTT.

The chain joins TRBV15 to TRBJ1-2, with D hard to call. Germline V gene data show CDR1 as LNHNV and CDR2 as YYDKDF (reference sequence). This CDR3 is built from 14 residues. V lost 3 bases and J 4 bases, leaving 12 bases between the germline ends. The CDR3 region is CATSSEGSLYGYTF. CDR3 DNA: TGTGCCACCAGCAGCGAAGGTAGTCTCTATGGCTACACCTTC.

The chain joins TRBV7-2 to TRBJ2-5; 11 bases are a match to TRBD2. CDR3 length: 19 residues. Germline assignment: CDR1 SGHTA and CDR2 FQGNSA. V lost 5 bases, J lost 4 bases, and 18 bases stayed unmatched. CDR3 residues: CASSPLPMSTSGELETQYF. The CDR3 region has the DNA TGTGCCAGCAGCCCGCTCCCTATGTCGACTAGCGGGGAACTAGAGACCCAGTACTTC. Full variable domain (outside the CDR3, taken from reference TRBV7-2 and TRBJ2-5): GAGVSQSPSNKVTEKGKDVELRCDPISGHTALYWYRQSLGQGLEFLIYFQGNSAPDKSGLPSDRFSAERTGGSVSTLTIQRTQQEDSAVYLCASSPLPMSTSGELETQYFGPGTRLLVL.

The chain links TRBV11-2 to TRBJ2-1; D is perhaps TRBD2 (5 bases). This CDR3 has 14 residues. The germline V and J ends were trimmed by 1 base and 6 bases, with 10 bases remaining between them. Germline V CDR1 and CDR2: SGHAT, FQNNGV. The CDR3, as DNA: TGTGCCAGCAGCTTAGGAGAGGGTCTCAATGAGCAGTTCTTC. It yields the protein CASSLGEGLNEQFF.

The CDR3 DNA is TGTGCCAGCAGCGTAGGGACAGGGCCGACCTACGAGCAGTACTTC. It encodes CASSVGTGPTYEQYF. V is TRBV9 and J is TRBJ2-7, with 8 bases identical to TRBD1. V gave up 0 bases and J gave up 2 bases; unmatched junction bases: 4. This CDR3 is 15 amino acids long. The germline V gene encodes CDR1 SGDLS and CDR2 YYNGEE. The full variable domain, with the rest looked up from reference TRBV9 and TRBJ2-7, is DSGVTQTPKHLITATGQRVTLRCSPRSGDLSVYWYQQSLDQGLQFLIQYYNGEERAKGNILERFSAQQFPDLHSELNLSSLELGDSALYFCASSVGTGPTYEQYFGPGTRLTVT.

The gene calls are TRBV27 and TRBJ2-1; TRBD2 matches 11 bases. The CDR3 contains 15 residues. J gave up 5 bases and V 3 bases, and 3 bases lay outside the gene matches. Germline assignment: CDR1 MNHEY and CDR2 SMNVEV (reference sequence). The CDR3 coding sequence is TGTGCCAGCAGTTTTAGTAGCGGGGGGGACAATGAGCAGTTCTTC. This codes for CASSFSSGGDNEQFF.

The chain joins TRBV7-6 to TRBJ2-3, with 11 bases aligning to TRBD2. J gave up 4 bases and V 1 base, and 4 bases lay outside the gene matches. Per the germline V gene, CDR1 is SGHVS and CDR2 is FNYEAQ. This CDR3 has 16 residues. The CDR3 here is CASSLELAGDADTQYF. The CDR3 region has the DNA TGTGCCAGCAGCTTAGAACTAGCGGGAGACGCAGATACGCAGTATTTT. Complete variable domain (other parts from reference TRBV7-6 and TRBJ2-3): GAGVSQSPRYKVTKRGQDVALRCDPISGHVSLYWYRQALGQGPEFLTYFNYEAQQDKSGLPNDRFSAERPEGSISTLTIQRTEQRDSAMYRCASSLELAGDADTQYFGPGTRLTVL.

This clone appeared a single time. This chain links TRBV28 with TRBJ2-7; either TRBD1 or TRBD2 may fit D (5 bases each). The CDR3 is made up of 13 amino acids. Looked up from germline, CDR1 is MDHEN and CDR2 is SYDVKM. The V and J ends lost 5 bases and 4 bases respectively, with 12 bases between them. CDR3 nucleotides: TGTGCCAGCAGTCCCCTTGGGGGTTACGAGCAGTACTTC. It codes for CASSPLGGYEQYF.

The rearrangement links TRBV13 to TRBJ2-5; 13 bases map to TRBD2. This CDR3 is built from 15 residues. Germline V gene data show CDR1 as PRHDT and CDR2 as FYEKMQ (reference sequence). Unmatched junction bases numbered 3, after V lost 4 bases and J lost 4 bases. DNA for the CDR3: TGTGCCAGCAGCTCGACTAGCGGGGGGCCAGAGACCCAGTACTTC. Amino acid sequence: CASSSTSGGPETQYF.

The rearrangement uses TRBV6-1 and TRBJ1-5; D is unresolved. V lost 3 bases, J lost 13 bases, and 10 bases lay in between. Germline loops: CDR1 MNHNS, CDR2 SASEGT. The CDR3 extends over 11 amino acids. The CDR3 spells CASSDMLQQHF. CDR3 nucleotides: TGTGCCAGCAGTGATATGTTACAACAGCATTTT.

The V and J genes are TRBV10-1 and TRBJ2-5, with D unclear. V lost 3 bases and J 7 bases, leaving 9 bases between the germline ends. CDR1 is WNHNN and CDR2 is SYGVQD in the germline V gene (reference sequence). This CDR3 has 12 residues. CDR3 sequence: CASSDDPGTQYF. For the CDR3, the DNA is TGCGCCAGCAGTGATGATCCCGGGACCCAGTACTTC.

The J gene is TRBJ2-3, the V gene TRBV5-4; the match to TRBD2 covers 8 bases. The CDR3 has 15 amino acids. Trimming cost V 1 base and J 2 bases; bases outside gene matches: 3. Germline values: CDR1 SGHNT, CDR2 YYREEE (reference sequence). CDR3 amino acids: CASSLSGGDTDTQYF. Written as DNA, the CDR3 is TGTGCCAGCAGCTTGAGCGGGGGTGACACAGATACGCAGTATTTT.

The V call is TRBV6-5, the J call TRBJ2-2; no definite D call. V gave up 7 bases and J gave up 4 bases, with 10 bases separating them. The CDR3 runs 13 residues. The germline V gene encodes CDR1 MNHEY and CDR2 SVGAGI. CDR3 region: CASTVRGTGELFF. CDR3 sequence (DNA): TGTGCCAGCACAGTACGTGGCACCGGGGAGCTGTTTTTT.